A single sample is the source of the 13 T cell receptor beta chains below, sequenced in a study of CD8+ T cells in alopecia areata. Sequencing used cDNA as its template, made by extracting RNA and reverse transcribing it. Produced via immunoSEQ multiplex PCR; TCRdb's table is partial and in-frame only. The sample lists 200,000 to 250,000 clones; under 70% were seen once. The treatment: oral pan-JAK inhibitor, 5-10 mg twice daily. The sequenced sample was CD4+ T cells sorted from blood, obtained around week 44, from a patient treated with tofacitinib. Receptors were obtained from a human donor with alopecia areata.

This clone was recorded a few times. The CDR3 region is CASSYSLGYYF. The CDR3 DNA sequence: TGTGCCAGCAGTTACTCCCTTGGATATTACTTC. The gene calls are TRBV6-5 and TRBJ2-7; no clear D. This CDR3 spans 11 amino acids. With 0 bases removed from V and 13 bases from J, the gap between germline ends came to 10 bases. Germline-derived CDR1 and CDR2 are MNHEY and SVGAGI.

This chain connects TRBV4-1 to TRBJ2-7, with unresolved D. V gave up 0 bases and J gave up 6 bases, with 12 bases separating them. This CDR3 region has 14 residues. Germline loops: CDR1 MGHRA, CDR2 YSYEKL. CDR3 loop: CASSQDQLFFEQYF. The CDR3 nucleotides read TGCGCCAGCAGCCAAGATCAACTTTTCTTCGAGCAGTACTTC.

The V gene is TRBV2, the J gene TRBJ1-2, with D unclear. This CDR3 contains 14 residues. Per the germline V gene, CDR1 is SNHLY and CDR2 is FYNNEI. V dropped 5 bases and J dropped 0 bases, with 10 bases sitting between them. DNA for the CDR3: TGTGCCAGCAGTAGAGATCAAGCTAACTATGGCTACACCTTC. Translating gives CASSRDQANYGYTF.

This clone was detected only a few times. This chain connects TRBV4-3 to TRBJ2-7; D is unresolved. The CDR3 is 13 amino acids. CDR1 and CDR2 from the germline V gene are LGHNA and YSLEER. The ends were cut back, 2 bases at V and 6 bases at J, with 11 bases in the middle. The CDR3 DNA sequence: TGCGCCAGCAGCCAAATACAGAAAGGCGAGCAGTACTTC. Translating it yields CASSQIQKGEQYF.

This clone came up a few times. This chain uses TRBV20-1 with TRBJ2-3, with a tentative D call TRBD1 (6 bases). V was cut by 5 bases and J by 6 bases, with 9 bases left in between. Germline V gene lookup returns CDR1 DFQATT and CDR2 SNEGSKA (reference sequence). CDR3 length equals 11 residues. CDR3: CSALTGDTQYF. The DNA of the CDR3 is TGCAGTGCTCTTACAGGGGATACGCAGTATTTT.

The rearrangement uses TRBV29-1 and TRBJ2-7, with 9 nucleotides matching TRBD1. With 5 bases clipped from V and 3 bases from J, the junction kept 14 bases outside the gene matches. Per germline, CDR1 SQVTM and CDR2 ANQGSEA. The CDR3 extends over 16 amino acids. The CDR3 here is CSVRPYTGGEIYEQYF. CDR3 bases: TGCAGCGTTAGGCCCTATACAGGGGGCGAGATCTACGAGCAGTACTTC.

This clone turned up a few times. V usage is TRBV4-3 and J usage is TRBJ2-2, with D uncertain. Germline CDR1 is LGHNA and CDR2 is YSLEER. This CDR3 has 18 residues. The ends were cut back, 2 bases at V and 0 bases at J, with 16 bases in the middle. This chain's CDR3 is CASSQKSAGFANTGELFF. In DNA form, the CDR3 reads TGCGCCAGCAGCCAAAAGTCGGCAGGCTTCGCGAACACCGGGGAGCTGTTTTTT.

Regarding this clone: The sample has other DNA sequences that encode this CDR3 too. The CDR3: CSVGGADGYTF. In DNA form, the CDR3 reads TGCAGCGTAGGAGGGGCAGACGGCTACACCTTC. The V call is TRBV29-1, the J call TRBJ1-2, with D maybe TRBD1 (5 bases). V shed 6 bases and J shed 8 bases, with 13 bases lying between them. This CDR3 has 11 amino acids. CDR1 and CDR2 (germline): SQVTM, ANQGSEA.

V and J are TRBV11-2 and TRBJ2-3; unclear D gene. V was clipped by 0 bases and J by 12 bases, with 13 bases between them. Germline CDR1 SGHAT, CDR2 FQNNGV. CDR3 size: 13 residues. CDR3 amino acids: CASSLERSLSQYF. CDR3 nucleotide sequence: TGTGCCAGCAGCTTAGAGCGCTCCTTGTCTCAGTATTTT.

The rearrangement links TRBV5-4 to TRBJ2-3, with D possibly matching TRBD2 (6 bases). Germline CDR1 is SGHNT and CDR2 is YYREEE (reference sequence). The CDR3 runs 16 residues. V was clipped by 5 bases and J by 4 bases, with 20 bases between them. Written as DNA, the CDR3 is TGTGCCAGCAGTATCTCCCTGGCGGGGCCTGCAGATACGCAGTATTTT. Its protein is CASSISLAGPADTQYF.

The genes are TRBV25-1 and TRBJ1-1; no clear D gene. This CDR3 region has 14 residues. The germline CDR1 and CDR2 sequences are MGHDK and SYGVNS. In DNA, the CDR3 is TGTGGGTTACTGGGCCCCCGAATGAGGACTGAAGCTTTCTTT. Amino acids: CGLLGPRMRTEAFF. The variable domain in full, completed from reference TRBV25-1 and TRBJ1-1, reads EADIYQTPRYLVIGTGKKITLECSQTMGHDKMYWYQQDPGMELHLIHYSYGVNSTEKGDLSSESTVSRIRTEHFPLTLESARPSHTSQYLCGLLGPRMRTEAFFGQGTRLTVV.

V is TRBV2 and J is TRBJ2-7; D may be TRBD1 or TRBD2 (5 bases each). This CDR3 spans 13 amino acids. CDR1 and CDR2 from the germline V gene are SNHLY and FYNNEI. V was clipped by 6 bases and J by 3 bases, with 12 bases between them. The CDR3 DNA sequence: TGTGCCAGCAGCGCCGGGGCGAGCTACGAGCAGTACTTC. It yields the protein CASSAGASYEQYF.

This sequence joins TRBV6-5 and TRBJ2-2; a possible D gene is TRBD1 (5 bases). Between the trimmed V and J ends, which lost 8 bases and 2 bases, there was a span of 9 bases. Germline lookup yields CDR1 MNHEY and CDR2 SVGAGI. The CDR3 contains 13 residues. CDR3 amino acids: CASDRGNTGELFF. CDR3 coding DNA: TGTGCCAGCGACAGAGGAAACACCGGGGAGCTGTTTTTT.